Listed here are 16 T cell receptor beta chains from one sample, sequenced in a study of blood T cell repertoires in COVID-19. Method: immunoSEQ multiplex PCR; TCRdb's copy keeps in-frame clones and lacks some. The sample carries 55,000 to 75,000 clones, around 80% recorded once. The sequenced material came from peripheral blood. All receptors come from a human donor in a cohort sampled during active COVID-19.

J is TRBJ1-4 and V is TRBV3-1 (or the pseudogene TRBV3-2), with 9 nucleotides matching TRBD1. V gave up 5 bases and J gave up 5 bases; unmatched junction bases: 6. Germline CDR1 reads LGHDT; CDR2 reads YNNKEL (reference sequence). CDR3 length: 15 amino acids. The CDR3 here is CASSNLGQGNEKLFF. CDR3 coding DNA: TGTGCCAGCAGCAACTTGGGACAGGGAAATGAAAAACTGTTTTTT.

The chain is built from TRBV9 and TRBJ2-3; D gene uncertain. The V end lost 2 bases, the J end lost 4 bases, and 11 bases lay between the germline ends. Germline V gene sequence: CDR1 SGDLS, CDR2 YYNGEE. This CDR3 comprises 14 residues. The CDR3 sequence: CASSVGRVSDTQYF. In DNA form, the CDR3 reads TGTGCCAGCAGCGTGGGTCGGGTATCAGATACGCAGTATTTT.

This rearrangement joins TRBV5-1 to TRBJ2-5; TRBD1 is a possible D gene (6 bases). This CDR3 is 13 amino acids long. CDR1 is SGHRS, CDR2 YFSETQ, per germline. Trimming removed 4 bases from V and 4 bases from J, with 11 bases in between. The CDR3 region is CASSLGQAETQYF. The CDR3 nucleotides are TGCGCCAGCAGCCTGGGACAAGCAGAGACCCAGTACTTC.

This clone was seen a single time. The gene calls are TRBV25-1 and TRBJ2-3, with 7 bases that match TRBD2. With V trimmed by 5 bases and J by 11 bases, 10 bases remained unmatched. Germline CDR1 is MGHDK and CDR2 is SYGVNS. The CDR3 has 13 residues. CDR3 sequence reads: CASSPDGRGRQYF. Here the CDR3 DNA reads TGTGCCAGCAGTCCGGATGGGAGGGGTCGGCAGTATTTT. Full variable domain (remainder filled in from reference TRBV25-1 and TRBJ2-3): EADIYQTPRYLVIGTGKKITLECSQTMGHDKMYWYQQDPGMELHLIHYSYGVNSTEKGDLSSESTVSRIRTEHFPLTLESARPSHTSQYLCASSPDGRGRQYFGPGTRLTVL.

The CDR3 loop is CASSLGGEGNSPLHF. CDR3 coding DNA: TGTGCCAGCAGTTTAGGAGGGGAGGGCAATTCACCCCTCCACTTT. V gene TRBV27 combines with J gene TRBJ1-6, with D possibly matching TRBD1 (5 bases). CDR3 length: 15 amino acids. V lost 2 bases and J lost 7, with 12 bases in between. Germline V gene sequence: CDR1 MNHEY, CDR2 SMNVEV (reference sequence).

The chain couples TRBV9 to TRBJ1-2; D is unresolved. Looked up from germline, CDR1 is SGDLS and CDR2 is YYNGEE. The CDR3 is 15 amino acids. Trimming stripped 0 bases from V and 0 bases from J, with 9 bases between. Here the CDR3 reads CASSVGLGANYGYTF. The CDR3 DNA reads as TGTGCCAGCAGCGTAGGTTTAGGAGCTAACTATGGCTACACCTTC.

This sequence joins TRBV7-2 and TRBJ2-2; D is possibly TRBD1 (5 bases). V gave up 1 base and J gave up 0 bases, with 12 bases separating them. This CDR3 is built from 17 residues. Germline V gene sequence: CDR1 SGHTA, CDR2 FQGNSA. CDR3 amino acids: CASSLEGQAANTGELFF. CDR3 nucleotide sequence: TGTGCCAGCAGCTTAGAGGGGCAGGCAGCGAACACCGGGGAGCTGTTTTTT.

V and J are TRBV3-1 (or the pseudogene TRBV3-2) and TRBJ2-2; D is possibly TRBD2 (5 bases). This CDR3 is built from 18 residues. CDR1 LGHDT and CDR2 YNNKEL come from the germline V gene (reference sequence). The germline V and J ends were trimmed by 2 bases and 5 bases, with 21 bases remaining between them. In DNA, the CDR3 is TGTGCCAGCAGCCAACCTTCCTCGAGAGGGTTAGGAACCGGGGAGCTGTTTTTT. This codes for CASSQPSSRGLGTGELFF.

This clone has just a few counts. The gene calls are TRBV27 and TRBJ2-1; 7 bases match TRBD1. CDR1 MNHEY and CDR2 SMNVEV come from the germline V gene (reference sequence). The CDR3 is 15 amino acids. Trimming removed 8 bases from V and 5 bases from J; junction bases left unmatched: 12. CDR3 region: CASRSLPGQHNEQFF. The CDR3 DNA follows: TGTGCCAGCCGCTCCCTCCCGGGACAGCACAATGAGCAGTTCTTC.

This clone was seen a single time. The CDR3 loop reads CASSIVPVDSPLHF. Here the CDR3 DNA reads TGTGCCAGCAGTATAGTACCCGTGGATTCACCCCTCCACTTT. V usage is TRBV21-1 and J usage is TRBJ1-6. TRBV21-1 is noted as a pseudogene. The CDR3 is 14 residues long.

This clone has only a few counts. The CDR3 is CASSFRSAGASTDTQYF. CDR3 coding DNA: TGTGCCAGCAGCTTCAGGTCTGCGGGGGCTAGCACAGATACGCAGTATTTT. This rearrangement joins TRBV13 to TRBJ2-3, with D perhaps TRBD2 (7 bases). Trimming shortened V by 3 bases and J by 0 bases, and 16 bases separated the two germline ends. The germline gives CDR1 PRHDT, CDR2 FYEKMQ (reference sequence). There are 17 residues in the CDR3. Looking up the rest from reference TRBV13 and TRBJ2-3 gives the full variable domain: AAGVIQSPRHLIKEKRETATLKCYPIPRHDTVYWYQQGPGQDPQFLISFYEKMQSDKGSIPDRFSAQQFSDYHSELNMSSLELGDSALYFCASSFRSAGASTDTQYFGPGTRLTVL.

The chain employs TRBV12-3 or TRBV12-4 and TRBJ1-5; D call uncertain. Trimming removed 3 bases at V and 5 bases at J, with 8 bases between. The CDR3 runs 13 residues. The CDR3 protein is CASSLGNHQPQHF. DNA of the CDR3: TGTGCCAGCAGTTTGGGCAACCATCAGCCCCAGCATTTT.

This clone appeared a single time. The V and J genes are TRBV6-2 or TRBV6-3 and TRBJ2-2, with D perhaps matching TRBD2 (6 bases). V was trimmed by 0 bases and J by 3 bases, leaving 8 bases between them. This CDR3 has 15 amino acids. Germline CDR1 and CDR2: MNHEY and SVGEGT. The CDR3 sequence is CASSYSRGDTGELFF. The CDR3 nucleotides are TGTGCCAGCAGTTACTCGCGCGGGGACACCGGGGAGCTGTTTTTT.

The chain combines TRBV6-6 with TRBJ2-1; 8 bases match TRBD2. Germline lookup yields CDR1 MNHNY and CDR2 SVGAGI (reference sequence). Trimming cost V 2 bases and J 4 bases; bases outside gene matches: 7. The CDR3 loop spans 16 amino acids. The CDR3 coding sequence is TGTGCCAGCAGTTACCCCTCGAGCGGGAGTTACAATGAGCAGTTCTTC. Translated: CASSYPSSGSYNEQFF.

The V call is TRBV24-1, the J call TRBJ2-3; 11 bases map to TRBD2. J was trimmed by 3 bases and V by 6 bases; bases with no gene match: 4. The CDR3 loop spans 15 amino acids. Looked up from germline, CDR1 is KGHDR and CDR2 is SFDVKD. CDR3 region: CATSRASGGTDTQYF. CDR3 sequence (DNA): TGTGCCACCAGTAGGGCTAGCGGGGGGACAGATACGCAGTATTTT.

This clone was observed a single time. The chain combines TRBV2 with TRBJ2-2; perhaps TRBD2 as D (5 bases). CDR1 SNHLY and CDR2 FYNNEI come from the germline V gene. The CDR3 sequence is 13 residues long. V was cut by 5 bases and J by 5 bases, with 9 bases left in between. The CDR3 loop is CASSPRETGELFF. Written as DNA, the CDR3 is TGTGCCAGCAGTCCCCGGGAAACCGGGGAGCTGTTTTTT.